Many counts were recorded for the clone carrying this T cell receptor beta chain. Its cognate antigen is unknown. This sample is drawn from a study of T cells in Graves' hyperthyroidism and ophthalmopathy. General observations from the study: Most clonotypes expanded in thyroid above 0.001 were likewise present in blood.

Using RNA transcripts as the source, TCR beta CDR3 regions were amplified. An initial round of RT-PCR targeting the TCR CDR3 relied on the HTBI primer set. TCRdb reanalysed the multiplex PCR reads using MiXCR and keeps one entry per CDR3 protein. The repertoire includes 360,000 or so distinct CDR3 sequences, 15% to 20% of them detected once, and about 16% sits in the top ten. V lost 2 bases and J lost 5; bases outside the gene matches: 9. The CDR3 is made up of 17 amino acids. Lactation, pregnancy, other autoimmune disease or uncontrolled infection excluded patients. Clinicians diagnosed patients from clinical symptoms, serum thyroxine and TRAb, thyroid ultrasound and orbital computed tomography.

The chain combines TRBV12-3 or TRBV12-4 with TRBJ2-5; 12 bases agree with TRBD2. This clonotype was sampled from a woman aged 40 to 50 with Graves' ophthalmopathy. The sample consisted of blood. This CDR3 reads CASSLSRGLAGAETQYF. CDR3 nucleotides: TGTGCCAGCAGTTTATCGAGGGGACTAGCGGGCGCGGAGACCCAGTACTTC.